Listed here is a single T cell receptor beta chain. Its antigen is not yet known. With a much larger clone just one base away, this may be a read error. The sample is drawn from a study of regulatory T cells in long-lasting Graves disease listed by TCRdb under 2021. Regarding the complete study: To count as having persistent Graves' disease, a patient had to have received antithyroid drug treatment for over 5 years with TSH receptor autoantibodies remaining persistently positive. A total of about 33 samples underwent TCR sequencing: some 13 from persistent and approximately 20 from newly diagnosed Graves' disease patients. The study was registered as a clinical trial and conducted in China. Antithyroid drugs had been taken for 8.5 to 11 years on average by persistent Graves' disease patients in the clinical cohort. Patients with persistent Graves' disease were compared with patients with newly diagnosed Graves' disease using TCR sequencing and RNA sequencing of peripheral blood.

Study-wide findings and limitations: Patients with persistent disease shared more public clonotypes (around 2,500) than newly diagnosed patients did (966). Lower TCR Shannon entropy and fewer highly expanded clones were observed in persistent Graves' disease patients than in newly diagnosed patients, which suggested clonal expansion. The authors noted that the small sample size was a limitation that may lower accuracy. Persistent disease showed preferential use of TRBV28, TRBJ1-2 and TRBJ2-5, whereas newly diagnosed disease favored TRBV20-1 and TRBJ2-1. Only the TCR beta chain was sequenced and analyzed. Only peripheral blood was studied, because thyroid tissue, the primary lesion, was inaccessible.

CDR1 is given as SGDLS and CDR2 as YYNGEE, both from the germline V gene. CDR3 length: 12 amino acids, cysteine to phenylalanine. Left in the record is the CDR3 DNA by itself, 36 bases read in frame from the first base. The time point label of this sample denotes: persistent/refractory GD, antithyroid drugs over 5 years with positive TRAb. For both TCR sequencing and RNA sequencing, RNA was extracted from PBMCs using TRIzol. Graves' disease was diagnosed according to American Thyroid Association guidelines. Patients were recruited from an endocrinology department in Xi'an, China. Each patient gave roughly 10 milliliters of peripheral blood, collected in an EDTA anticoagulant tube. Ficoll Paque Plus density gradient separation was used to isolate PBMCs, and no further T cell sorting was done. RNA quality was checked with an Agilent 2100 Bioanalyzer and agarose gel, and concentration with a NanoDrop 2000.

The library came from multiplex PCR. Sequencing used an Illumina HiSeq 4000. CDR3 regions were amplified by Arm-PCR with iRepertoire HTBI primers to construct TCR beta libraries. Gel purification was performed on PCR products prior to sequencing. The original methods were these. Gene usage analysis of CDR3 amino acid clonotypes relied on the 60 to 65 TRBV and over 13 TRBJ segments identified across samples. COPE and FqMerger were used to merge the filtered high-quality paired reads into contigs. Contigs were aligned with BLAST to IMGT TRBV, TRBD and TRBJ reference genes, and CDR3 was defined per IMGT. Any clonotype with a frequency above 0.1% was classified as a highly expanded clone. Repertoire diversity was measured by Shannon entropy, and V-J evenness by the Gini coefficient. A clonotype was considered public if more than one individual shared it. TCRdb cleaned the public reads at Q25 with fastp, built clones with MiXCR and kept in-frame beta chains. Every CDR3 protein is listed once, alongside the most common genes and DNA of its rows. The V and J calls and clone size are TCRdb's, not the authors'. The sample contains hundreds of thousands of distinct CDR3 sequences, roughly 20% of them found a single time. The ten largest clones represent about 7.8% of the sample.

The receptor comes from a female donor with Graves disease. The input for sequencing was peripheral blood mononuclear cells (PBMCs), taken when the disease was refractory, from a patient treated with antithyroid drugs. The rearranged chain carries TRBV9 and TRBJ1-2, with the D gene not confidently named. The CDR3 loop reads CASSDRVYGCTF. The nucleotide sequence is given as TGTGCCAGCAGCGACAGAGTTTACGGCTGCACCTTC. The CDR3, completed at both ends by the reference TRBV9 and TRBJ1-2 genes, gives the full variable domain DSGVTQTPKHLITATGQRVTLRCSPRSGDLSVYWYQQSLDQGLQFLIQYYNGEERAKGNILERFSAQQFPDLHSELNLSSLELGDSALYFCASSDRVYGCTFGSGTRLTVV.